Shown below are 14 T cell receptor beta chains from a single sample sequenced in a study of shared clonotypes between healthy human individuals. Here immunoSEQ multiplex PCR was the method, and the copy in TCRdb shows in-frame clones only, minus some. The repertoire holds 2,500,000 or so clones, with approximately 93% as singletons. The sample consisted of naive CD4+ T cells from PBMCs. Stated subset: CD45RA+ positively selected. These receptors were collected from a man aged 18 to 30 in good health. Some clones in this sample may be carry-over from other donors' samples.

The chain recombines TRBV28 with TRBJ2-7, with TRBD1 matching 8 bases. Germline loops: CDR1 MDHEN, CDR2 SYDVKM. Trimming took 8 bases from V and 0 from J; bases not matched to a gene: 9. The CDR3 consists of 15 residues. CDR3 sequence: CASERQGSLSYEQYF. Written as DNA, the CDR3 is TGTGCCAGCGAGAGACAGGGGTCGCTCTCCTACGAGCAGTACTTC.

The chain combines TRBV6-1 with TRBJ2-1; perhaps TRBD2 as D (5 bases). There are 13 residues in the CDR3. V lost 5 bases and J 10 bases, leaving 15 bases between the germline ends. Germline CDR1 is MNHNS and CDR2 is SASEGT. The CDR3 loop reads CASSISRDAEQFF. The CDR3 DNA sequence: TGTGCCAGCAGTATCTCCCGGGATGCCGAGCAGTTCTTC.

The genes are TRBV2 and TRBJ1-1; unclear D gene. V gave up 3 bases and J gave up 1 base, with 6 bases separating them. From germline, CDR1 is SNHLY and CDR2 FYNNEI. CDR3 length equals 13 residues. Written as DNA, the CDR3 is TGTGCCAGCAGTGATGAGAGGAACACTGAAGCTTTCTTT. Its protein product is CASSDERNTEAFF. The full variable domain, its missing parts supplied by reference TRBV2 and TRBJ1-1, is EPEVTQTPSHQVTQMGQEVILRCVPISNHLYFYWYRQILGQKVEFLVSFYNNEISEKSEIFDDQFSVERPDGSNFTLKIRSTKLEDSAMYFCASSDERNTEAFFGQGTRLTVV.

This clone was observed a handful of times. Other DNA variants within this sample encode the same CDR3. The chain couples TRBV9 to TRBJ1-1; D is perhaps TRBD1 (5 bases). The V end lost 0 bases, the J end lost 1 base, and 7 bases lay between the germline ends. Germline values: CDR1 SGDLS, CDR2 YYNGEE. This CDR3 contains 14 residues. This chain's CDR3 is CASSVGGQNTEAFF. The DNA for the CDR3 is TGTGCCAGCAGCGTAGGGGGCCAGAACACTGAAGCTTTCTTT.

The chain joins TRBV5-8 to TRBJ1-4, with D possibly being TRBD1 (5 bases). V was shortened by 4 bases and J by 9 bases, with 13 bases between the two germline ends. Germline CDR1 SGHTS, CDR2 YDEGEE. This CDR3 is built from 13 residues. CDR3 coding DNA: TGTGCCAGCAGCAAGGGGCTGATCCAAAAACTGTTTTTT. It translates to CASSKGLIQKLFF.

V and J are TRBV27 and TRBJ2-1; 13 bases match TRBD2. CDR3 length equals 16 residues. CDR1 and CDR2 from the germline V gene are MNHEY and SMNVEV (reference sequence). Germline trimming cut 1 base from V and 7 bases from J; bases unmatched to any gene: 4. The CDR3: CASSLFGTSGINEQFF. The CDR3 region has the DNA TGTGCCAGCAGTTTATTTGGGACTAGCGGGATAAATGAGCAGTTCTTC.

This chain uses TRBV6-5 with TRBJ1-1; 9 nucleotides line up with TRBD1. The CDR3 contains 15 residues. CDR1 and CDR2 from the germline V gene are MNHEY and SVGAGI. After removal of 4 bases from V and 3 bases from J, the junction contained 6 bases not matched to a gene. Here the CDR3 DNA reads TGTGCCAGCAGTTGGACAGGGGATTTTGACACTGAAGCTTTCTTT. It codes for CASSWTGDFDTEAFF.

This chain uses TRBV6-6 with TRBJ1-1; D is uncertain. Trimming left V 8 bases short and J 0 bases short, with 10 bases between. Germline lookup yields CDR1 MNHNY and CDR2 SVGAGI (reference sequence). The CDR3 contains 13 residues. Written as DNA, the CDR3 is TGTGCCAGCCTCAGCCCGATGAACACTGAAGCTTTCTTT. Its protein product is CASLSPMNTEAFF.

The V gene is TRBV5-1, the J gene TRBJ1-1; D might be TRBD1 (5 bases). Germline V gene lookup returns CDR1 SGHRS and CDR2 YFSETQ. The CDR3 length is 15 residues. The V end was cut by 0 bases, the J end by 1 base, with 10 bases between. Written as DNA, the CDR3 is TGCGCCAGCAGCTTGGTGGGGGTTCGGAACACTGAAGCTTTCTTT. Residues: CASSLVGVRNTEAFF.

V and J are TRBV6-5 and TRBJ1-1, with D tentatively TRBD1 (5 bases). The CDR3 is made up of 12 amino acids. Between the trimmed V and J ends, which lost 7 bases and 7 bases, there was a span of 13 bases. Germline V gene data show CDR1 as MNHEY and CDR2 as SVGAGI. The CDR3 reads CASKSGLLEAFF. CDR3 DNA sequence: TGTGCCAGCAAGTCAGGGCTTCTTGAAGCTTTCTTT.

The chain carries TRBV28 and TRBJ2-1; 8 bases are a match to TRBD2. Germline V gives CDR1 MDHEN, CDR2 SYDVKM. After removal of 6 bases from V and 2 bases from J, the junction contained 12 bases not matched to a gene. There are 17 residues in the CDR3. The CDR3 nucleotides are TGTGCCAGCAGGACAATACTAGCGGCAGGACCCTACAATGAGCAGTTCTTC. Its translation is CASRTILAAGPYNEQFF.

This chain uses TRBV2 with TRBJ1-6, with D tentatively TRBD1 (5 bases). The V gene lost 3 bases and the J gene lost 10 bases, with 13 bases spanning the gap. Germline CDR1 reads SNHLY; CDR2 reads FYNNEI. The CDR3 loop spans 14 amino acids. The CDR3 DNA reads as TGTGCCAGCAGTGACAGGGTGGGAGGATCACCCCTCCACTTT. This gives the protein CASSDRVGGSPLHF.

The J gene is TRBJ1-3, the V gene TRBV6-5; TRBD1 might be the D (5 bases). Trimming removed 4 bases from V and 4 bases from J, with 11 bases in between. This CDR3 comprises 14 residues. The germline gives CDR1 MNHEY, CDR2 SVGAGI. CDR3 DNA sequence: TGTGCCAGCAGTTCGGGGCAGGCCGGAAACACCATATATTTT. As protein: CASSSGQAGNTIYF.

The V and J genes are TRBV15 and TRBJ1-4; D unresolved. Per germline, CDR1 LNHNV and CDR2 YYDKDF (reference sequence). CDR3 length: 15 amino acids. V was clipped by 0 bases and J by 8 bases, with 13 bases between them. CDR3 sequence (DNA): TGTGCCACCAGCAGAGATTCGAGAGGAAGGGAAAAACTGTTTTTT. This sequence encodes CATSRDSRGREKLFF.